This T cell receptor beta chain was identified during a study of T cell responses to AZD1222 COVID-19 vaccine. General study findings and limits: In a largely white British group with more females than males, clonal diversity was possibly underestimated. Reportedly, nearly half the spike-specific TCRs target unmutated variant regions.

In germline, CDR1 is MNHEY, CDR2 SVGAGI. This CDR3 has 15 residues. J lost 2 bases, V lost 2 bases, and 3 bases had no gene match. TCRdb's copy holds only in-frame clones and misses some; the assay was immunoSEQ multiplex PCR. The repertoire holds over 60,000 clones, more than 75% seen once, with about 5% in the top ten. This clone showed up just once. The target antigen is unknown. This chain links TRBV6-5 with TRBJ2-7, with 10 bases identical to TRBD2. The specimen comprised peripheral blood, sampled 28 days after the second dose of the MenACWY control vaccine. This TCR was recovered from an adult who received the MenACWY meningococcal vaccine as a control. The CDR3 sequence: CASSYGTSAAYEQYF. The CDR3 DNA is TGTGCCAGCAGTTACGGGACTAGCGCGGCCTACGAGCAGTACTTC.